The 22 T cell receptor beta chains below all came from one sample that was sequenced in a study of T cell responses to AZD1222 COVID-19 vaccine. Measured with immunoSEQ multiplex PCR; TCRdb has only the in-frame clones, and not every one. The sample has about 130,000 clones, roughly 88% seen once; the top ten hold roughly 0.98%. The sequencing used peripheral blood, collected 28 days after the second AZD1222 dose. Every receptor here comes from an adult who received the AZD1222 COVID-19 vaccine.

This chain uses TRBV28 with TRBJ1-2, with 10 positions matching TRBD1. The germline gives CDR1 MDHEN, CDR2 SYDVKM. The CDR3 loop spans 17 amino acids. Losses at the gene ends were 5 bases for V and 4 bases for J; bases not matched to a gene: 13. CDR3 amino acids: CASSGDRGQEGGYGYTF. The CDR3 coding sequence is TGTGCCAGCAGTGGAGACAGGGGGCAAGAGGGTGGCTATGGCTACACCTTC.

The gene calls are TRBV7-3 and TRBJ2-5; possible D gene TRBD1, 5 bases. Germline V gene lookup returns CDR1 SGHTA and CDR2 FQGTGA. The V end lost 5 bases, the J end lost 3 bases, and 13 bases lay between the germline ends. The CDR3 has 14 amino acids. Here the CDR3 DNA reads TGTGCCAGCAGCCCGCATGGGGCGGAAGAGACCCAGTACTTC. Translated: CASSPHGAEETQYF.

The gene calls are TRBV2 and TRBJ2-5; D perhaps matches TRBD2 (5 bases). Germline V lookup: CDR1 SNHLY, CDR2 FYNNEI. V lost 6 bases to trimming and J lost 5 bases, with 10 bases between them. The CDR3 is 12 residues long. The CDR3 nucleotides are TGTGCCAGCAGGGAGGAGAGGGAGACCCAGTACTTC. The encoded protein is CASREERETQYF.

CDR3 DNA: TGTGCCAGCAGCTACCGGGACAGAAGACCTCACGAGCAGTACTTC. This gives the protein CASSYRDRRPHEQYF. This sequence joins TRBV13 and TRBJ2-7; 7 nucleotides align to TRBD1. The junction had 11 bases not matched to a gene; V was cut back by 4 bases and J by 5 bases. CDR1 is PRHDT, CDR2 FYEKMQ, per germline (reference sequence). CDR3 size: 15 residues.

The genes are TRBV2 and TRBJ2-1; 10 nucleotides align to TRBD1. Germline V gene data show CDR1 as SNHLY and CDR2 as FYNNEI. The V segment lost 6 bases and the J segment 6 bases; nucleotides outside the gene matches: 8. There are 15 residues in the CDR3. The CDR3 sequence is CASRAGTGAANEQFF. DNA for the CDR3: TGTGCCAGCAGGGCCGGGACAGGGGCGGCCAATGAGCAGTTCTTC. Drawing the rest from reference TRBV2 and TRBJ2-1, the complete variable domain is EPEVTQTPSHQVTQMGQEVILRCVPISNHLYFYWYRQILGQKVEFLVSFYNNEISEKSEIFDDQFSVERPDGSNFTLKIRSTKLEDSAMYFCASRAGTGAANEQFFGPGTRLTVL.

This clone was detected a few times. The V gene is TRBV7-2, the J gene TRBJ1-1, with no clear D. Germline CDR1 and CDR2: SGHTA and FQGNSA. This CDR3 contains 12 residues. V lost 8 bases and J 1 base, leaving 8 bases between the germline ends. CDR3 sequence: CASGSRNTEAFF. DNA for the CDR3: TGTGCCAGCGGGAGCAGGAACACTGAAGCTTTCTTT.

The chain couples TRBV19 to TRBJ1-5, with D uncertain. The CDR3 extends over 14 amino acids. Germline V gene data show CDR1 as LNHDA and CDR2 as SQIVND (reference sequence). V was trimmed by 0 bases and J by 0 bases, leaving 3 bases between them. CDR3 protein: CASSIEHSNQPQHF. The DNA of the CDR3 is TGTGCCAGTAGTATAGAGCATAGCAATCAGCCCCAGCATTTT.

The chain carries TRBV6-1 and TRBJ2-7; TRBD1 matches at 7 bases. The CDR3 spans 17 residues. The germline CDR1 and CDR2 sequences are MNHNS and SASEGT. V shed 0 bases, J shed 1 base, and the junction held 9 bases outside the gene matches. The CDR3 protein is CASSEASPGQWSYEQYF. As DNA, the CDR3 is TGTGCCAGCAGTGAAGCGAGCCCGGGACAGTGGTCCTACGAGCAGTACTTC.

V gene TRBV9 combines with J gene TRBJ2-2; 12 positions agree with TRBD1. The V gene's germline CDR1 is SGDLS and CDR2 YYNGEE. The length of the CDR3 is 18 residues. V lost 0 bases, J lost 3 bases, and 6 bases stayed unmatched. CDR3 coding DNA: TGTGCCAGCAGCGTAGGCCTAGGGGACAGGGGGCACACCGGGGAGCTGTTTTTT. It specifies CASSVGLGDRGHTGELFF.

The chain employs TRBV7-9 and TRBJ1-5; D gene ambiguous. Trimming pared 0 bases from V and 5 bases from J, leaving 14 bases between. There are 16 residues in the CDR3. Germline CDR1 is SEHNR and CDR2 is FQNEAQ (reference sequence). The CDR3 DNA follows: TGTGCCAGCAGCTTAGCGGTGGGAGGATGGCATCAGCCCCAGCATTTT. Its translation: CASSLAVGGWHQPQHF.

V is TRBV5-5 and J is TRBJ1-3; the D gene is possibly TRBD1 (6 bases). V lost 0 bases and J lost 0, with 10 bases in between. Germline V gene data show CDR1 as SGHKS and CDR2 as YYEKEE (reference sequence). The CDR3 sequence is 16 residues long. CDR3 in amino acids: CASSLDGGVSGNTIYF. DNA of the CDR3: TGTGCCAGCAGCTTGGACGGGGGCGTCTCTGGAAACACCATATATTTT.

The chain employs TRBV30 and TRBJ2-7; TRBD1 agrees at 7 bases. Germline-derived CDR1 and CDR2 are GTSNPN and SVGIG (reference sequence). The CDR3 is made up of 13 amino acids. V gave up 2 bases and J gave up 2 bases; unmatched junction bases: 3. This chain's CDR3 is CAWSIQGAYEQYF. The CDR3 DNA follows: TGTGCCTGGAGTATTCAGGGGGCCTACGAGCAGTACTTC.

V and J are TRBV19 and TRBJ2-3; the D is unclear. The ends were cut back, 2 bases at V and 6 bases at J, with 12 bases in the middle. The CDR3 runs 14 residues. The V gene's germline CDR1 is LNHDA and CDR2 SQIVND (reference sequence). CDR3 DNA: TGTGCCAGTAGTATAAGCGAGGCCGGGGATACGCAGTATTTT. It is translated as CASSISEAGDTQYF.

The CDR3 DNA follows: TGTGCCAGCGGACGAAATGAAAAACTGTTTTTT. It translates to CASGRNEKLFF. The gene calls are TRBV27 and TRBJ1-4, with D hard to call. The CDR3 covers 11 residues. Trimming stripped 8 bases from V and 5 bases from J, with 6 bases between. The germline CDR1 and CDR2 sequences are MNHEY and SMNVEV (reference sequence).

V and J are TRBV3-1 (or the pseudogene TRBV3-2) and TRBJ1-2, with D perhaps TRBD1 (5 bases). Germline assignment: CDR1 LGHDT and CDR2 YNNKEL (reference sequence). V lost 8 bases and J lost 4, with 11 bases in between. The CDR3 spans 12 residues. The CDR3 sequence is CASEGYPYGYTF. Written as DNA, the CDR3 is TGTGCCAGCGAGGGGTACCCCTATGGCTACACCTTC.

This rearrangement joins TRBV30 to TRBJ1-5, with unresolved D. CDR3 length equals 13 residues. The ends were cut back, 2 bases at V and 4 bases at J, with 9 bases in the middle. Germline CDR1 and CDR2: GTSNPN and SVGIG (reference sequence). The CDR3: CAWSPQTNQPQHF. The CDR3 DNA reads TGTGCCTGGAGTCCACAGACAAATCAGCCCCAGCATTTT.

The CDR3, as DNA: TGTGCCAGCAGTCCCCCCTGGGGGGGTCCGTACAATGAGCAGTTCTTC. Translating gives CASSPPWGGPYNEQFF. The chain uses TRBV27 and TRBJ2-1; 7 bases map to TRBD2. Germline V gene lookup returns CDR1 MNHEY and CDR2 SMNVEV (reference sequence). After removal of 5 bases from V and 4 bases from J, the junction contained 11 bases not matched to a gene. This CDR3 region has 16 residues.

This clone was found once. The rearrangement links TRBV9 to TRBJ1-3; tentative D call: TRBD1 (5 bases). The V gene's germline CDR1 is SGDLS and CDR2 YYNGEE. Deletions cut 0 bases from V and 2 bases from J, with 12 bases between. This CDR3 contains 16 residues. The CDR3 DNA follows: TGTGCCAGCAGCGTAGTCGCCGGGGCGACTGGAAACACCATATATTTT. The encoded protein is CASSVVAGATGNTIYF.

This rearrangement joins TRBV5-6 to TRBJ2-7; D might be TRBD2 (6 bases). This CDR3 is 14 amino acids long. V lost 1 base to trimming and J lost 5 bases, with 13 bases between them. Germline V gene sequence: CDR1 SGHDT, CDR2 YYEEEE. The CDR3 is CASSLFGGAHEQYF. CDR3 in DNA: TGTGCCAGCAGCTTGTTTGGAGGGGCCCACGAGCAGTACTTC.

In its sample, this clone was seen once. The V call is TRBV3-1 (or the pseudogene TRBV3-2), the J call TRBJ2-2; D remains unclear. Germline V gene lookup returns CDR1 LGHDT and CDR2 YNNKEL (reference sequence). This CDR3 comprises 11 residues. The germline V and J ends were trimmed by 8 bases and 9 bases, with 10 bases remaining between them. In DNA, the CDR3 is TGTGCCAGCTCATACGACCGGGAGCTGTTTTTT. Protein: CASSYDRELFF.

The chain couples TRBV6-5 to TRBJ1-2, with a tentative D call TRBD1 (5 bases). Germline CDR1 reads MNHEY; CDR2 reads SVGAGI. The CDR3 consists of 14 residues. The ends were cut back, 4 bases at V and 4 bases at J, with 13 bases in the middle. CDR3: CASSSEGGTYGYTF. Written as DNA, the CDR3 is TGTGCCAGCAGTTCCGAGGGAGGGACCTATGGCTACACCTTC.

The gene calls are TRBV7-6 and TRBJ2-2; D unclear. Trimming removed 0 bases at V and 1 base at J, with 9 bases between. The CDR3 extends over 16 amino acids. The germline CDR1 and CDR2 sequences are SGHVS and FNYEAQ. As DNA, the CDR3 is TGTGCCAGCAGCTTAGCCGGGCTGTTGAACACCGGGGAGCTGTTTTTT. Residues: CASSLAGLLNTGELFF.